This section outlines one T cell receptor beta chain sequence together with its context. These data belong to a study of control samples from healthy donors and cancer patients. Germline loops: CDR1 LNHDA, CDR2 SQIVND (reference sequence). The CDR3 spans 15 residues. Trimming cost V 3 bases and J 0 bases, with 6 bases left between them. This table comes from immunoSEQ multiplex PCR, and its TCRdb copy is limited to in-frame clones, with some not included. This table has 130,000 or so clones, nearly 90% appearing once. Sequenced: PBMCs. The rearrangement joins TRBV19 to TRBJ2-6; D remains ambiguous. The sequence derives from a man aged 50-60 years with head and neck cancer. CDR3 residues: CASSMQTSGANVLTF. CDR3 bases: TGTGCCAGTAGTATGCAGACCTCTGGGGCCAACGTCCTGACTTTC.